This T cell receptor (beta chain) was sequenced for a study of blood T cell repertoires in COVID-19. Here immunoSEQ multiplex PCR was the method, and the copy in TCRdb shows in-frame clones only, minus some. The sample contains 250,000 to 300,000 clones, 85% to 90% of which appear only once. The CDR3 spans 14 residues. J lost 8 bases, V lost 5 bases, and 7 bases had no gene match. The germline gives CDR1 MNHEY, CDR2 SVGAGI. The gene calls are TRBV6-5 and TRBJ2-1; 9 bases match TRBD2. This sequence was found in a woman aged 40-49 years who had recovered from COVID-19. Sequencing was carried out using peripheral blood. The CDR3 spells CASSIAGEGDEQFF. CDR3 nucleotides: TGTGCCAGCAGTATAGCGGGAGAGGGGGATGAGCAGTTCTTC.